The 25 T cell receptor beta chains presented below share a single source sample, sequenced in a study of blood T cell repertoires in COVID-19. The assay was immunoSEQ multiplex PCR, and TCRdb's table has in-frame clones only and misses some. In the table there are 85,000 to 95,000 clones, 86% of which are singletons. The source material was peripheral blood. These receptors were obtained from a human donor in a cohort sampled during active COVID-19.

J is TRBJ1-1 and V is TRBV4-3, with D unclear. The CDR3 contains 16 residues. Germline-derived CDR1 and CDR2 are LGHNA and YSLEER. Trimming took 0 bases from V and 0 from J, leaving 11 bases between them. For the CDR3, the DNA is TGCGCCAGCAGCCAAGATAATACGGCGGTGAACACTGAAGCTTTCTTT. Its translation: CASSQDNTAVNTEAFF.

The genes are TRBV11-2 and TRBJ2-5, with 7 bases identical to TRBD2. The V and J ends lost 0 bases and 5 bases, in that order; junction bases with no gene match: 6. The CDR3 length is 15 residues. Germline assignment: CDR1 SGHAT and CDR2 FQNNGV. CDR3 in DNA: TGTGCCAGCAGCTTAGAGGGCAGGGAGGGGGAGACCCAGTACTTC. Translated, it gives CASSLEGREGETQYF.

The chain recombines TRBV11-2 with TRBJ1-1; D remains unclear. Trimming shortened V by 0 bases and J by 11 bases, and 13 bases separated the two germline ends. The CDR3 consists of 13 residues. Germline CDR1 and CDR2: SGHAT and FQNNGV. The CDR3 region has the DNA TGTGCCAGCAGCTTAGATCTGGGCGCTGGGGCTTTCTTT. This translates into CASSLDLGAGAFF.

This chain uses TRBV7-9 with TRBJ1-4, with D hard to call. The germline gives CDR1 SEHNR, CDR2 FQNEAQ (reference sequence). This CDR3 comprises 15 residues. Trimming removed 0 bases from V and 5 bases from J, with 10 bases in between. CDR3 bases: TGTGCCAGCAGCTTAGCGAGGGCCAGGAATGAAAAACTGTTTTTT. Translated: CASSLARARNEKLFF.

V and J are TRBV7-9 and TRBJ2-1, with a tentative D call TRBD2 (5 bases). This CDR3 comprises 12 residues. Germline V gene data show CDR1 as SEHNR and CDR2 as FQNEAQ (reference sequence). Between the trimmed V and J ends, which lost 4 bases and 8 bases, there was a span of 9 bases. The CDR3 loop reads CASSSEGDEQFF. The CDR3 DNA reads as TGTGCCAGCAGCTCCGAGGGAGATGAGCAGTTCTTC. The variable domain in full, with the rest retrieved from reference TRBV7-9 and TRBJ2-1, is DTGVSQNPRHKITKRGQNVTFRCDPISEHNRLYWYRQTLGQGPEFLTYFQNEAQLEKSRLLSDRFSAERPKGSFSTLEIQRTEQGDSAMYLCASSSEGDEQFFGPGTRLTVL.

For the CDR3, the DNA is TGTGCCAGCAGCTCCGGGACACACTCCTACGAGCAGTACTTC. This sequence encodes CASSSGTHSYEQYF. The V gene is TRBV7-2, the J gene TRBJ2-7, with D perhaps matching TRBD1 (6 bases). This CDR3 contains 14 residues. The germline V gene encodes CDR1 SGHTA and CDR2 FQGNSA. Deletions cut 4 bases from V and 0 bases from J, with 10 bases between.

The CDR3 coding sequence is TGCGCCAGCACCTTCCGGGACAGGTCCTACGAGCAGTACTTC. Its protein product is CASTFRDRSYEQYF. The chain combines TRBV23-1 with TRBJ2-7; the match to TRBD1 covers 8 bases. TRBV23-1 is flagged as an ORF with uncertain function. V was clipped by 7 bases and J by 1 base; unmatched bases: 6. The length of the CDR3 is 14 residues.

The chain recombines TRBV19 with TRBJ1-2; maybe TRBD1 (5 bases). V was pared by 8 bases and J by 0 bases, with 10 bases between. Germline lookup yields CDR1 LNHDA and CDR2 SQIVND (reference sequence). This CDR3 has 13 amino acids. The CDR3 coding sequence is TGTGCCAGTCGACAGAGAGCTAACTATGGCTACACCTTC. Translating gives CASRQRANYGYTF.

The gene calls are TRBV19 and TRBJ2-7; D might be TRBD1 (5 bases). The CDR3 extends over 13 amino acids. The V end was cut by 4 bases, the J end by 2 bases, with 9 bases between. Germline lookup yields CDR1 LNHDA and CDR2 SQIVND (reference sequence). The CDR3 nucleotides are TGTGCCAGTAGTAACCAGGGTCCCTACGAGCAGTACTTC. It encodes CASSNQGPYEQYF.

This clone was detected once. The CDR3 is CASRGGGTNEQYF. For the CDR3, the DNA is TGTGCCAGCCGCGGGGGCGGGACGAATGAGCAGTACTTC. The chain carries TRBV27 and TRBJ2-7; D is perhaps TRBD2 (7 bases). From germline, CDR1 is MNHEY and CDR2 SMNVEV (reference sequence). This CDR3 region has 13 residues. Trimming removed 8 bases at V and 7 bases at J, with 18 bases between.

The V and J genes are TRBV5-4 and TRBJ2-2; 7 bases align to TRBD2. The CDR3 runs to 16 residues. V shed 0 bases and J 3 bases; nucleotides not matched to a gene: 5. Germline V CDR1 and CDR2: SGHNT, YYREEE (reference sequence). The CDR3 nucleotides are TGTGCCAGCAGCTTGGATAGGCGGGAGTACACCGGGGAGCTGTTTTTT. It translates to CASSLDRREYTGELFF.

This CDR3 is CASSFPGESGNTIYF. CDR3 nucleotides: TGTGCCAGCAGCTTTCCGGGTGAAAGTGGAAACACCATATATTTT. V gene TRBV7-9 combines with J gene TRBJ1-3, with no clear D. This CDR3 contains 15 residues. Germline loops: CDR1 SEHNR, CDR2 FQNEAQ (reference sequence). V gave up 3 bases and J gave up 3 bases, with 12 bases separating them.

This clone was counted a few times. CDR3 region: CATRDRGGSGELFF. CDR3 bases: TGTGCCACCCGAGACAGGGGAGGATCCGGGGAGCTGTTTTTT. This chain joins TRBV24-1 and TRBJ2-2, with 8 bases aligning to TRBD1. The CDR3 extends over 14 amino acids. Per germline, CDR1 KGHDR and CDR2 SFDVKD. The junction had 8 bases not matched to a gene; V was cut back by 9 bases and J by 6 bases.

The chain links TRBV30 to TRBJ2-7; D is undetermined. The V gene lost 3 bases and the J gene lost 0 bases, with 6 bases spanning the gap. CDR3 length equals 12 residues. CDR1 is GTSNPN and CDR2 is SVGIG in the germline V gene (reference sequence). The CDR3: CAWSIASYEQYF. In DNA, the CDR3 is TGTGCCTGGAGCATAGCCTCCTACGAGCAGTACTTC.

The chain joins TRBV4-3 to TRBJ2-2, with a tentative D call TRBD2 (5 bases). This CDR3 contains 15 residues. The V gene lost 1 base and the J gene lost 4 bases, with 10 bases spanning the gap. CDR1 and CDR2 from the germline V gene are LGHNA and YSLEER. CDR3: CASSQVRASTGELFF. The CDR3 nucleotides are TGCGCCAGCAGCCAAGTGAGGGCGAGCACCGGGGAGCTGTTTTTT.

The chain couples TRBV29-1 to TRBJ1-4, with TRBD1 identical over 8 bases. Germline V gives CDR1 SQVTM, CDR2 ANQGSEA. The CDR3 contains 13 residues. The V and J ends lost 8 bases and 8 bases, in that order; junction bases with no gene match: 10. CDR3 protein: CSFRTGRDEKLFF. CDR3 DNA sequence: TGCAGCTTTCGGACAGGGCGAGACGAAAAACTGTTTTTT.

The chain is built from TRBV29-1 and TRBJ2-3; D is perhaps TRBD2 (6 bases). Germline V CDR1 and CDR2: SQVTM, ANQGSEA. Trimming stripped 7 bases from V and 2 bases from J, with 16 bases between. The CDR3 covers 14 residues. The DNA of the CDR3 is TGCAGCGCGGCTCCCAGGGAGGACACAGATACGCAGTATTTT. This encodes CSAAPREDTDTQYF.

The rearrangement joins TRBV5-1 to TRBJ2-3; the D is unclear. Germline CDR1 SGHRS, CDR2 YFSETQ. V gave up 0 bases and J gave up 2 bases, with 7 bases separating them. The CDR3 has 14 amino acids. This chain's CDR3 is CASSLVLPTDTQYF. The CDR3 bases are TGCGCCAGCAGCTTGGTGCTACCCACAGATACGCAGTATTTT.

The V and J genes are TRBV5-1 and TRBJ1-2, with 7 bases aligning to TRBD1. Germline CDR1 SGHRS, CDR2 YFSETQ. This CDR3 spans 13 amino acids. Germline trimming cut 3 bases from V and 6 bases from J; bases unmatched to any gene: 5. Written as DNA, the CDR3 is TGCGCCAGCAGCTCTCAGGGGGGAAATGGCTACACCTTC. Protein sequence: CASSSQGGNGYTF.

The CDR3 spells CASSVGATSTDTQYF. The CDR3 DNA follows: TGTGCCAGCAGCGTGGGGGCGACTAGCACAGATACGCAGTATTTT. The rearrangement links TRBV9 to TRBJ2-3; the D gene is possibly TRBD1 (6 bases). Germline V gene lookup returns CDR1 SGDLS and CDR2 YYNGEE. The CDR3 runs to 15 residues. Trimming cost V 2 bases and J 0 bases, with 10 bases left between them.

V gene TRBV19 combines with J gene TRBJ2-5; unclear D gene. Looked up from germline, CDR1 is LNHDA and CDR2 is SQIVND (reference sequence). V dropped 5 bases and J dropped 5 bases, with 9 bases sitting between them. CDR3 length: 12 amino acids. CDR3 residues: CASSPGVETQYF. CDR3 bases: TGTGCCAGTAGTCCGGGTGTGGAGACCCAGTACTTC.

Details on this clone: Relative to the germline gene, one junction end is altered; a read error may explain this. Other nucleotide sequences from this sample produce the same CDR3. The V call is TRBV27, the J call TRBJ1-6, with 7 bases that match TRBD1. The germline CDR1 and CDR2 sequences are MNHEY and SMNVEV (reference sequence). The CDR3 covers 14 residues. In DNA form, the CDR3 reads TGTGCCAGCAGTTTAGACAGGGCGAATTCACCTCTCCACTTT. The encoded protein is CASSLDRANSPLHF.

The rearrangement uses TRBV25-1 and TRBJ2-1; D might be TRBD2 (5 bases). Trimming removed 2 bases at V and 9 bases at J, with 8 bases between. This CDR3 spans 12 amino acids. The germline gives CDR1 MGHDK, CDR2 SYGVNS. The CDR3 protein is CASSEPAGEQFF. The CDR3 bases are TGTGCCAGCAGTGAACCCGCGGGTGAGCAGTTCTTC. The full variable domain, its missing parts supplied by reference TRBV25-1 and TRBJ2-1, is EADIYQTPRYLVIGTGKKITLECSQTMGHDKMYWYQQDPGMELHLIHYSYGVNSTEKGDLSSESTVSRIRTEHFPLTLESARPSHTSQYLCASSEPAGEQFFGPGTRLTVL.

The CDR3 here is CASSRLDNEQFF. The CDR3 nucleotides read TGTGCCAGCAGCCGACTAGACAATGAGCAGTTCTTC. The chain carries TRBV4-2 and TRBJ2-1; tentative D call: TRBD2 (6 bases). The CDR3 consists of 12 residues. V gave up 4 bases and J gave up 5 bases, with 6 bases separating them. CDR1 and CDR2 from the germline V gene are LGHNA and YNFKEQ.

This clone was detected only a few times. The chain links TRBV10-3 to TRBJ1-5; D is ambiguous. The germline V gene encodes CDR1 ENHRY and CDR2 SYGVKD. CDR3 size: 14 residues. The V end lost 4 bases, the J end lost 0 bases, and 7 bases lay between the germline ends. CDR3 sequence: CAISAGISNQPQHF. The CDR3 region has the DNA TGTGCCATCAGTGCCGGGATTAGCAATCAGCCCCAGCATTTT.